This T cell receptor beta chain derives from a study of blood T cell repertoires in COVID-19. At the level of the study: PBMCs, B-cell-depleted T cells, or T cells were the source of the cDNA or gDNA that made up the material.

This table comes from immunoSEQ multiplex PCR, and its TCRdb copy is limited to in-frame clones, with some not included. The data hold about 98,000 clones, with around 85% observed a single time. Trimming took off 4 bases at V and 1 base at J, with 10 bases between the two ends. Germline CDR1 is SGHTA and CDR2 is FQGNSA. This CDR3 has 14 amino acids. Sequencing was performed on peripheral blood. The source of this sequence is a woman of 80 years or more with acute or convalescent COVID-19. The chain recombines TRBV7-2 with TRBJ2-5; a weak D match, TRBD1 (6 bases). In nucleotides, the CDR3 is TGTGCCAGCAGCTCCAGGGGATTCCAAGAGACCCAGTACTTC. Amino acid sequence: CASSSRGFQETQYF.